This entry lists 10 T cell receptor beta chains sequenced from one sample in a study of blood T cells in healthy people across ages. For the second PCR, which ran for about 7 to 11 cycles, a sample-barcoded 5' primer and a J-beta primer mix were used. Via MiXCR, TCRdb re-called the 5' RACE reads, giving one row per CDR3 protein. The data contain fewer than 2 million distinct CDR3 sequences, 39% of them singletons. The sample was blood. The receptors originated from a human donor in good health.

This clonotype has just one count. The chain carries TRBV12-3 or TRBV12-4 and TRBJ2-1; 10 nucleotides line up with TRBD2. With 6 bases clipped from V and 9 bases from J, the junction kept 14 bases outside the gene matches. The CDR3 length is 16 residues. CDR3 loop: CASRPPGLAHWGEQFF. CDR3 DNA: TGTGCCAGCAGACCTCCGGGACTAGCGCACTGGGGTGAGCAGTTCTTC.

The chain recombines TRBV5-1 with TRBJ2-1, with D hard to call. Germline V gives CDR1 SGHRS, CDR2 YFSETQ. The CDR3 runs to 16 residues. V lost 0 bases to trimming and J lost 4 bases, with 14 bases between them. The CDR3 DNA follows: TGCGCCAGCAGCTTGGCGGGTCAGAACCGTTACAATGAGCAGTTCTTC. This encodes CASSLAGQNRYNEQFF.

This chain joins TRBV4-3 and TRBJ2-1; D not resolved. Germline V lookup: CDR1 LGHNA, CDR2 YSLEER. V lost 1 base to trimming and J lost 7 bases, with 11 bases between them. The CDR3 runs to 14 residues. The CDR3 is CASSQVGRVNEQFF. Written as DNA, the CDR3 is TGCGCCAGCAGCCAAGTGGGTAGGGTGAATGAGCAGTTCTTC.

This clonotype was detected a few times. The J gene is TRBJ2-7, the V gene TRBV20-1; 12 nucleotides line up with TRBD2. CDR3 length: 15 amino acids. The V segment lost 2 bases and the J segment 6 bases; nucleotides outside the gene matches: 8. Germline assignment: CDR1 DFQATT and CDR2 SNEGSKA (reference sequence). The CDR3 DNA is TGCAGTGCTAGACCCGGGACTAGCGGGCTCTCCGAGCAGTACTTC. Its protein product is CSARPGTSGLSEQYF.

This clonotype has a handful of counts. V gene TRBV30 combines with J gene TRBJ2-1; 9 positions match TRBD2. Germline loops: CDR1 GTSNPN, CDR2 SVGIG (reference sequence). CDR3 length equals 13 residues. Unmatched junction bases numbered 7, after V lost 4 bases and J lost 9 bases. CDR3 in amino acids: CAWIAGGISEQFF. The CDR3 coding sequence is TGTGCCTGGATCGCGGGGGGGATCAGTGAGCAGTTCTTC.

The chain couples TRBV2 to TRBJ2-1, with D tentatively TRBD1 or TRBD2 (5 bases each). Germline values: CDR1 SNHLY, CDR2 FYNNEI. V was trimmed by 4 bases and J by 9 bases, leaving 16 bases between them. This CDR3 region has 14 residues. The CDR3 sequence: CASSVYGALSEQFF. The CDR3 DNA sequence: TGTGCCAGCAGTGTATACGGGGCTTTAAGTGAGCAGTTCTTC.

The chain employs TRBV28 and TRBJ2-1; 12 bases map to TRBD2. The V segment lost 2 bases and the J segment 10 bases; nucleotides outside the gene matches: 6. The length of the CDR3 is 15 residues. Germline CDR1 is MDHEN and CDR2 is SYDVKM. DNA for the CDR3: TGTGCCAGCAGTTTACTAGCGGGGGGGCTTTGGGAGCAGTTCTTC. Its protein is CASSLLAGGLWEQFF.

The CDR3 DNA reads TGTGCCAGCAGGAGTGGAGCAGGGAGTAATTCACCCCTCCACTTT. This gives the protein CASRSGAGSNSPLHF. The gene calls are TRBV25-1 and TRBJ1-6, with D possibly matching TRBD1 (5 bases). The CDR3 loop spans 15 amino acids. V lost 6 bases and J 6 bases, leaving 15 bases between the germline ends. CDR1 is MGHDK and CDR2 is SYGVNS in the germline V gene.

CDR3 sequence (DNA): TGCGCCAGCAGCCACCAGGACAGGGCTGACGGCTACACCTTC. This gives the protein CASSHQDRADGYTF. J is TRBJ1-2 and V is TRBV4-3, with TRBD1 identical over 8 bases. Trimming cost V 3 bases and J 8 bases; bases outside gene matches: 8. Looked up from germline, CDR1 is LGHNA and CDR2 is YSLEER. The CDR3 length is 14 residues.

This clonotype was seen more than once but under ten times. CDR3 coding DNA: TGCAGCGTTGATCGGGCAGGCTCCTACAATGAGCAGTTCTTC. Its translation: CSVDRAGSYNEQFF. The genes are TRBV29-1 and TRBJ2-1; no reliable D call. Germline V gene data show CDR1 as SQVTM and CDR2 as ANQGSEA. Trimming took off 3 bases at V and 0 bases at J, with 9 bases between the two ends. The CDR3 runs to 14 residues.